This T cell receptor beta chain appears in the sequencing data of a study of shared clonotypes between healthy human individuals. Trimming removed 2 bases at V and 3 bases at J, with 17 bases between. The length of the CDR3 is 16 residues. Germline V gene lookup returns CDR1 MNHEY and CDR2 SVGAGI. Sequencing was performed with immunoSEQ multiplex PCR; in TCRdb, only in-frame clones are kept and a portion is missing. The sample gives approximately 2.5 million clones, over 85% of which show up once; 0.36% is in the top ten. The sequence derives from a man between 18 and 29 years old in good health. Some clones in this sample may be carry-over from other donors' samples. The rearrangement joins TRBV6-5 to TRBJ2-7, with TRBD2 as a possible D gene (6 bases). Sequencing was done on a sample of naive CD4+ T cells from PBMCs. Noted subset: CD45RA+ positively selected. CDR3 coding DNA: TGTGCCAGCAGTTACGGAACCCCGGGACTTGTCTACGAGCAGTACTTC. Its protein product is CASSYGTPGLVYEQYF.